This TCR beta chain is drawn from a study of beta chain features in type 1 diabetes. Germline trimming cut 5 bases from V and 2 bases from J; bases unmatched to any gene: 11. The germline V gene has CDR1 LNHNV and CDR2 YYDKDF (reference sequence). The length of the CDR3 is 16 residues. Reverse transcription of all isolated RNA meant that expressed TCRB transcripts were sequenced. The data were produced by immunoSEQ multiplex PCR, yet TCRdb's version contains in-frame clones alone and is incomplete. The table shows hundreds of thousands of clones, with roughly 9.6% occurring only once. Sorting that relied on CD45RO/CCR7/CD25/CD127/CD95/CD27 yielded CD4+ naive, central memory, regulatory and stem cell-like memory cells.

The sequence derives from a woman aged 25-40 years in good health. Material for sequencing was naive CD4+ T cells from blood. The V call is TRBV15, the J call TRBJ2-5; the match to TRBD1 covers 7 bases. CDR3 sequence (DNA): TGTGCCACCAGCCCCGGGACAGTGAGCACGCAAGAGACCCAGTACTTC. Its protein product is CATSPGTVSTQETQYF.